This record concerns one TCR beta chain sequence. Its recognized antigen is unknown. The sample originates from a study of cytomegalovirus exposure and HLA in healthy donors (dated 2017 in TCRdb). For context, the study as a whole: An earlier analysis of some 500 of the donors reported 250 to 300 Gb of sequence data and around 120 million unique TCR beta sequences from around 200 million T cells. An early release covering 550 to 650 HLA-typed donors comprised 250 to 350 gigabases of sequencing data and 65 million to 100 million unique TCR sequences. Of the approximately 370 genotyped donors, 75% to 85% were placed in the genetic ancestry cluster associated with self-reported Caucasian donors. Among about 410 genotyped donors of the cohort, an average of about 240,000 unique TCR beta nucleotide sequences was sequenced per donor, of which about 19% were non-productive. A later analysis re-analyzed previously published TCR beta repertoires from roughly 600 donors and added high-resolution HLA genotyping to study TCR occurrence patterns. The aim of the study was to test whether cataloging public T cell receptors could identify signatures of past pathogen exposure. To decide whether each TCR beta V gene segment behaved as functional or pseudogenic, an earlier analysis of several hundred of the donors relied on high-throughput TCR beta sequencing. Genome-wide SNP genotypes for about 55% of the roughly 670 donors were used in a later genetic analysis, which treated that subset as a discovery cohort. Typing coverage differed by locus: A, B, C, DRB1 and DQB1 were typed in about 620-630 donors, DQA1 in roughly 500, DPA1 in 600 to 610, and DPB1 in about 450. Rather than using new phenotypic data, the later analysis identified candidate immune exposures from TCR beta sequences and from how often those sequences occurred across donors. Besides the first cohort of 666 subjects, a separate validation cohort made up of 95 to 150 different subjects was used. Donor age, sex, ethnicity and CMV serostatus were compiled alongside the repertoire data. Because of strong linkage in the cohort, five DR-DQ haplotypes were treated as single units for association and clustering. Class I and class II HLA loci were covered by the typing at four-digit resolution. All discovery cohort repertoires had been generated using a single sequencing platform. The study profiled the T cell repertoires of fewer than 850 subjects by immunosequencing and related them to cytomegalovirus serostatus. The study combined high-throughput TCR immunosequencing, statistical association of individual TCRs with disease status, and machine learning to predict cytomegalovirus infection status. Beyond this particular receptor, the publication reports: A later analysis reported that several top co-occurrence clusters appeared linked to parvovirus B19, influenza, CMV and Epstein-Barr virus. Broadly in line with IMGT annotations, most TCR beta V segments showed up in productive rearrangements about 90% or about 30% of the time in an earlier analysis of some 590 of the donors. According to a later genetic analysis, donors in an Asian-associated ancestry cluster had fewer N-insertions in productive TCRs than the approximately 670-donor mean. Because counts were too low, more than 15 rarely observed V segments, including chromosome 9 orphons, were left out of the earlier analysis of a few hundred of the donors. The study listed over 150 TCR beta chains as associated with cytomegalovirus. While some public TCRs were present in many individuals, most TCR sequences turned up only very rarely across donors. Specific HLA alleles were associated with 15,000 to 20,000 TCR beta sequences at a false discovery rate of 0.05 in a later analysis. A cluster of highly shared sequence variants was judged likely to be a technical artifact of the sequencing pipeline. In both the original and validation cohorts, the classifier was reported to diagnose cytomegalovirus status with high specificity and sensitivity. A later analysis found that TCR association rates varied across HLA loci, with DRB1 alleles showing the most associated TCRs and HLA-C alleles the fewest. The authors suggested that the approach could potentially be extended to other disease states and immunological phenotypes. Only TCR beta chains were sequenced in this cohort, and the absence of alpha or paired-chain data limited detectable features. A later genetic analysis associated a missense DCLRE1C variant with V-gene and J-gene trimming of TCR beta chains, and an independent cohort replicated the association. A further reported finding was that TCR beta sequences accurately predicted the HLA-A and HLA-B alleles for most subjects in the first cohort. HLA typing was unavailable for some donors at each locus, so association tests used only the typed subset. Assigning TCR associations to individual alleles was difficult when HLA alleles, especially DR and DQ, strongly co-occurred. Correlated functional status among segregating V segments might be attributable to linkage disequilibrium, but an unknown experimental factor could not be ruled out. Three of the identified cytomegalovirus-associated TCR beta chains were confirmed in vitro to be specific for cytomegalovirus antigens. The only immune exposure information available for the cohort was CMV serostatus. Because the 87-base-pair reads could not distinguish some IMGT-functional V segments, including TRBV6-2 and TRBV6-3, those segments were excluded. In a later analysis, HLA-associated TCR beta chains showed more clonal expansion and lower generation probabilities than non-associated chains that were equally common. Sequencing depth was assumed to be roughly uniform across donors in the presence/absence analyses, though that assumption may not hold. A later analysis found that most CMV-associated TCR beta chains appeared HLA-restricted, with HLA associations seemingly driven largely by CMV exposure.

The method behind the library was the immunoSEQ multiplex PCR assay. The multiplex PCR relied on a mix of 60 forward primers for TCR Vbeta segments and 13 reverse primers for TCR Jbeta segments. A multiplex PCR assay on genomic DNA amplified the CDR3 region of rearranged TCR beta genes. On the Illumina HiSeq System, the amplified TCR beta libraries were sequenced as 87-base-pair reads. Turning to the authors' computational methods: A later analysis tallied around 82 million unique TCR beta chains across the 700 or so repertoires, and approximately 9.9 million of those chains were shared by two or more donors. Raw reads were error-corrected and collapsed into unique sequences by a nearest-neighbor algorithm in which closely related sequences were merged to remove PCR and sequencing errors. To assign V, D and J gene segments, CDR3 sequences were aligned to IMGT reference sequences. For a sequence to be retained, a match of at least six nucleotides to both a V gene segment and a J gene segment was required. A rearrangement counted as productive if the CDR3 had no stop codons and remained in frame with V and J, and every other rearrangement counted as non-productive. CDR3 was defined by IMGT convention, running from the second conserved V-encoded cysteine to the conserved J-encoded phenylalanine. Sequences without an unambiguous match to a single V gene segment were excluded from the earlier analysis of a few hundred of the donors. An earlier analysis of a few hundred of the donors called V segments functional above 56.7% productive rearrangements and segregating when the between-donor standard deviation exceeded 5%. A statistical classification framework was built to diagnose cytomegalovirus status from the catalog of TCR beta chain sequences. V and J gene assignment, in a later analysis, came from comparing TCR nucleotide sequences with IMGT/GENE-DB human TR gene sequences. The TCRdist pipeline was used in a later analysis to assign CDR3 sequences and most-parsimonious VDJ recombination scenarios. A later analysis defined each TCR beta chain by its CDR3 amino acid sequence plus V-gene family, and excluded reads lacking a unique V-gene family. A later analysis removed 500 to 650 highly shared, low-generation-probability nucleotide sequences to deal with suspected cross-contamination and a sequencing artifact. For each public chain, a later analysis derived a clonal expansion index from normalized ranks of inferred template counts within each repertoire. In a later analysis, generation probabilities were computed with a VDJ recombination model fitted to out-of-frame rearrangements, and the resulting probabilities were checked against IGoR. In a later analysis, hypergeometric tests were used to score TCR-TCR, TCR-HLA and TCR-CMV co-occurrence, with a repertoire-size bias correction applied to TCR pairs. To estimate false discovery rates, a later analysis permuted the HLA or CMV assignments 20 times. In a later analysis, co-occurring TCRs were grouped using DBSCAN, with TCRdist sequence similarity added in when clustering inside HLA-allele-positive subsets. Repertoires with fewer than 30,000 or more than 120,000 public chains were left out of co-occurrence clustering, as were roughly five repertoires with anomalous nucleotide sharing. TCRdb carries this immuneACCESS record with in-frame sequences only. Its versions omit some clonotypes, under half of them owing to an unresolved V gene in the studies checked, with the rest unexplained. V and J calls and clone size are those listed in that table; D and trimming were worked out from the DNA. The sample table on file contains 95,000 to 150,000 clones. The ten biggest clones cover 2.5% to 3% of the sample.

The cohort comprised under 700 healthy bone marrow donors. At the time of sampling, all cohort members were nominally healthy, though unrecorded immune exposures were likely present. The donor was CMV seronegative and was included in the group of several hundred seronegative cohort members. Every donor gave a peripheral blood sample, and the peripheral blood mononuclear cells from that sample were used for TCR beta sequencing. The Qiagen DNeasy Blood Extraction Kit was used to extract genomic DNA from the blood cell samples. V ends up 2 bases short and J 6 bases short, with an unmatched junction base count of 6. Sequences SGHNT (CDR1) and YYREEE (CDR2) are obtained from the germline V gene (reference sequence). The CDR3 covers 14 residues, taking in both the cysteine and the phenylalanine. The retained sequence is limited to the CDR3, 42 bases, with the frame set at the first base.

The chain couples TRBV5-4 to TRBJ2-7; a stretch of 9 junction bases matches TRBD1. This TCR was recovered from a man aged 30 to 45 in good health and CMV-seronegative. What was sequenced was PBMCs. For the CDR3, the sequence is CASSFSDRGGEQYF. The DNA sequence reads TGTGCCAGCAGCTTCTCCGACAGGGGGGGCGAGCAGTACTTC.